This T cell receptor beta chain was sequenced in a study of shared clonotypes between healthy human individuals. The CDR3 is made up of 15 amino acids. From germline, CDR1 is MDHEN and CDR2 SYDVKM. J was trimmed by 5 bases and V by 5 bases; bases with no gene match: 9. Here immunoSEQ multiplex PCR was the method, and the copy in TCRdb shows in-frame clones only, minus some. The sample gives hundreds of thousands of clones, approximately 79% of which show up once; over 1.5% is in the top ten. The investigators split CD4+ cells into a CD45RA+ naive subset and a CD45RA-negative memory subset. The V call is TRBV28, the J call TRBJ2-7; 10 bases line up with TRBD1. This TCR was sampled from a woman aged 25-40 years in good health. Material: memory CD4+ T cells sorted from blood. The subset here: CD45RA-negative fraction. Written as DNA, the CDR3 is TGTGCCAGCAGTCCTCCGGGACAGGGGTACAACGAGCAGTACTTC. This gives the protein CASSPPGQGYNEQYF.